The subject of this entry is one T cell receptor (beta chain). Sequencing was performed with immunoSEQ multiplex PCR; in TCRdb, only in-frame clones are kept and a portion is missing. Among 150,000 to 250,000 clones listed, 85% to 95% were seen once. These data are taken from a study of blood T cell repertoires in COVID-19. V lost 6 bases to trimming and J lost 1 base; unmatched junction nucleotides: 9. CDR1 is SGHDT, CDR2 YYEEEE, per germline. The CDR3 extends over 16 amino acids. The sequenced material came from peripheral blood. The TCR originated in a man between 25 and 39 years old with COVID-19, enrolled during active disease. The chain has TRBV5-6 and TRBJ1-2, with TRBD1 matching over 10 bases. DNA of the CDR3: TGTGCCAGCACCGACGACGGACAGGGGGATAACTATGGCTACACCTTC. Amino acid sequence: CASTDDGQGDNYGYTF.